The 16 T cell receptor beta chains listed next were all sequenced from one sample in a study of CD8+ T cells in alopecia areata. Extraction of RNA preceded its reverse transcription into cDNA, which served as the sequencing template. Clones were sequenced by immunoSEQ multiplex PCR, and TCRdb holds only the in-frame ones, with some missing. This sample has just over 150,000 clones, with about two thirds found just once. The treatment here: oral pan-JAK inhibitor, 5-10 mg twice daily. This sample comprised CD4+ T cells sorted from blood, obtained at week 4, from a patient treated with tofacitinib. The receptors originated from a human donor with alopecia areata.

This chain connects TRBV18 to TRBJ1-1, with 9 bases that match TRBD1. CDR3 length equals 15 residues. Germline values: CDR1 KGHSH, CDR2 LQKENI. J lost 5 bases, V lost 3 bases, and 7 bases had no gene match. The CDR3 region is CASSPQQGAGTEAFF. In DNA form, the CDR3 reads TGTGCCAGCTCACCGCAACAGGGGGCGGGGACTGAAGCTTTCTTT. The complete variable domain, with remaining parts taken from reference TRBV18 and TRBJ1-1, reads NAGVMQNPRHLVRRRGQEARLRCSPMKGHSHVYWYRQLPEEGLKFMVYLQKENIIDESGMPKERFSAEFPKEGPSILRIQQVVRGDSAAYFCASSPQQGAGTEAFFGQGTRLTVV.

The J gene is TRBJ2-4, the V gene TRBV15; D unresolved. Germline V gives CDR1 LNHNV, CDR2 YYDKDF (reference sequence). This CDR3 has 13 amino acids. Trimming shortened V by 0 bases and J by 6 bases, and 6 bases separated the two germline ends. The CDR3 bases are TGTGCCACCAGCAGAGATGGGCGAAACATTCAGTACTTC. Protein sequence: CATSRDGRNIQYF.

V is TRBV29-1 and J is TRBJ1-2; D unclear. CDR1 and CDR2 (germline): SQVTM, ANQGSEA. The CDR3 is 12 residues long. V lost 4 bases and J lost 0, with 6 bases in between. The CDR3 sequence is CSVASANYGYTF. CDR3 DNA: TGCAGCGTTGCATCCGCTAACTATGGCTACACCTTC.

This sequence joins TRBV29-1 and TRBJ2-1; D is ambiguous. The CDR3 contains 15 residues. Deletions cut 4 bases from V and 3 bases from J, with 16 bases between. Germline CDR1 reads SQVTM; CDR2 reads ANQGSEA. As DNA, the CDR3 is TGCAGCGTTGGGGTCCGGACCATTGGCTACAATGAGCAGTTCTTC. Translation gives CSVGVRTIGYNEQFF.

The V gene is TRBV7-8, the J gene TRBJ2-3, with D perhaps TRBD2 (7 bases). Trimming removed 2 bases at V and 1 base at J, with 10 bases between. Germline-derived CDR1 and CDR2 are SGHVS and FQNEAQ. The CDR3 has 15 amino acids. DNA for the CDR3: TGTGCCAGCAGCTTAAGGGGGGGCCGCACAGATACGCAGTATTTT. Amino acid sequence: CASSLRGGRTDTQYF.

This chain links TRBV29-1 with TRBJ2-1, with D unclear. CDR1 and CDR2 (germline): SQVTM, ANQGSEA. Deletions cut 8 bases from V and 4 bases from J, with 12 bases between. The CDR3 is 12 amino acids. The CDR3 DNA is TGCAGCTCATCATTTGGGTACAATGAGCAGTTCTTC. Translation: CSSSFGYNEQFF.

The J gene is TRBJ1-2, the V gene TRBV5-1; the match to TRBD1 covers 8 bases. This CDR3 is built from 14 residues. Trimming at V came to 3 bases and at J to 7 bases, leaving 8 bases not matched to a gene. The V gene's germline CDR1 is SGHRS and CDR2 YFSETQ. The CDR3 spells CASSSRTGLGGYTF. CDR3 in DNA: TGCGCCAGCAGCTCGAGGACAGGGTTAGGTGGCTACACCTTC.

The chain employs TRBV9 and TRBJ2-1; no definite D call. The V end lost 3 bases, the J end lost 5 bases, and 9 bases lay between the germline ends. The V gene's germline CDR1 is SGDLS and CDR2 YYNGEE. CDR3 length: 13 amino acids. This CDR3 reads CASSATPDNEQFF. CDR3 in DNA: TGTGCCAGCAGCGCGACACCCGACAATGAGCAGTTCTTC.

This sequence joins TRBV25-1 and TRBJ1-2, with D maybe TRBD1 (6 bases). There are 15 residues in the CDR3. Germline V lookup: CDR1 MGHDK, CDR2 SYGVNS. V was clipped by 4 bases and J by 1 base, with 13 bases between them. The CDR3 DNA reads TGTGCCAGCAGTGGAGGACAGATACTTAACTATGGCTACACCTTC. This translates into CASSGGQILNYGYTF.

The V gene is TRBV11-2, the J gene TRBJ2-5; a weak D match, TRBD1 (6 bases). Germline-derived CDR1 and CDR2 are SGHAT and FQNNGV. The ends were cut back, 6 bases at V and 5 bases at J, with 13 bases in the middle. This CDR3 has 13 residues. The CDR3 reads CASREQGRETQYF. The DNA for the CDR3 is TGTGCCAGCAGAGAACAGGGACGCGAGACCCAGTACTTC.

This sequence joins TRBV29-1 and TRBJ1-2; D unclear. The CDR3 has 11 amino acids. V shed 3 bases and J shed 5 bases, with 7 bases lying between them. Germline V gene data show CDR1 as SQVTM and CDR2 as ANQGSEA. CDR3 sequence (DNA): TGCAGCGTTGATCACGATTATGGCTACACCTTC. This encodes CSVDHDYGYTF.

The J gene is TRBJ1-5, the V gene TRBV2; D gene unclear. CDR1 SNHLY and CDR2 FYNNEI come from the germline V gene. Trimming left V 1 base short and J 2 bases short, with 6 bases between. The CDR3 spans 14 residues. The CDR3 spells CASSEGYGNQPQHF. The CDR3 DNA reads as TGTGCCAGCAGTGAAGGGTATGGCAATCAGCCCCAGCATTTT.

This clone occurred a few times. The V gene is TRBV5-1, the J gene TRBJ2-5; D may be TRBD1 or TRBD2 (6 bases each). This CDR3 is built from 15 residues. The V end lost 0 bases, the J end lost 5 bases, and 14 bases lay between the germline ends. Germline V gene data show CDR1 as SGHRS and CDR2 as YFSETQ. For the CDR3, the DNA is TGCGCCAGCAGCTTGGATGGGGGGCGGAAGGAGACCCAGTACTTC. This encodes CASSLDGGRKETQYF.

This rearrangement joins TRBV5-1 to TRBJ2-5, with 8 bases lining up with TRBD2. V lost 0 bases and J lost 1; bases outside the gene matches: 2. The length of the CDR3 is 15 residues. Germline V gives CDR1 SGHRS, CDR2 YFSETQ. The chain's CDR3 is CASSLAGTSQETQYF. The CDR3 DNA is TGCGCCAGCAGCTTGGCCGGGACTAGCCAAGAGACCCAGTACTTC.

The V call is TRBV4-1, the J call TRBJ1-1; TRBD1 might be the D (5 bases). Germline-derived CDR1 and CDR2 are MGHRA and YSYEKL. The CDR3 totals 15 residues. V lost 0 bases to trimming and J lost 4 bases, with 12 bases between them. The DNA for the CDR3 is TGCGCCAGCAGCCAAGATCAAGAGGGGCGCACTGAAGCTTTCTTT. This encodes CASSQDQEGRTEAFF.

The rearrangement links TRBV10-3 to TRBJ1-4; D uncertain. The CDR3 covers 13 residues. Germline loops: CDR1 ENHRY, CDR2 SYGVKD. The V gene lost 6 bases and the J gene lost 2 bases, with 7 bases spanning the gap. The CDR3 loop is CAIRGSTNEKLFF. The CDR3 DNA reads as TGTGCCATCAGAGGGAGCACTAATGAAAAACTGTTTTTT.